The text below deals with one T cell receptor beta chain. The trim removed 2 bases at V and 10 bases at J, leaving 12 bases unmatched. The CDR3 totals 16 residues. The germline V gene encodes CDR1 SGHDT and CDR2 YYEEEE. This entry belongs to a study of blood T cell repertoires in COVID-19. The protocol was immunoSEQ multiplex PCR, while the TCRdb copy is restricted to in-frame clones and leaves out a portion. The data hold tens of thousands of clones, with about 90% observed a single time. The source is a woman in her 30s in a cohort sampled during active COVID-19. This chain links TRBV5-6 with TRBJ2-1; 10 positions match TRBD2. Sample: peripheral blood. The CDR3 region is CASSLPRTSGIGEQFF. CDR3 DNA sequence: TGTGCCAGCAGCTTACCCCGGACTAGCGGAATTGGGGAGCAGTTCTTC.